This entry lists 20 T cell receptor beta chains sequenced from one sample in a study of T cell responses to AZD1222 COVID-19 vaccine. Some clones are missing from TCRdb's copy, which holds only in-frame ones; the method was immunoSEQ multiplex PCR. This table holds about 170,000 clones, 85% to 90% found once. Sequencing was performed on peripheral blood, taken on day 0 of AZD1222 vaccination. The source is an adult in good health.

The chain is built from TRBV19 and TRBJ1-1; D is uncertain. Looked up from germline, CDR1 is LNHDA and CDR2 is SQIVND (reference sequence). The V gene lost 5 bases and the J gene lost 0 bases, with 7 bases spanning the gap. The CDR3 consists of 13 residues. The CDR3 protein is CASSLSLNTEAFF. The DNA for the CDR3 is TGTGCCAGTAGTTTAAGCCTGAACACTGAAGCTTTCTTT.

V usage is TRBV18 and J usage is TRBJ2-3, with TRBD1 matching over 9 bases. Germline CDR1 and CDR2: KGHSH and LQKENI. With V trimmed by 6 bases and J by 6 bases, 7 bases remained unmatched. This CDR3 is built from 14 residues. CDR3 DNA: TGTGCCAGCTCGCAACAGGGGGCTTGGGATACGCAGTATTTT. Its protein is CASSQQGAWDTQYF.

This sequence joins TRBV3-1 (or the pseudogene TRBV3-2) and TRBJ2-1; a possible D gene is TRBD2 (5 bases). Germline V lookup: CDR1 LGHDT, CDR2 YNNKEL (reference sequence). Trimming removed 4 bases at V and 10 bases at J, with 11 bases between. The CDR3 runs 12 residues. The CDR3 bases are TGTGCCAGCAGCCTGCGGGCCACCGAGCAGTTCTTC. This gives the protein CASSLRATEQFF.

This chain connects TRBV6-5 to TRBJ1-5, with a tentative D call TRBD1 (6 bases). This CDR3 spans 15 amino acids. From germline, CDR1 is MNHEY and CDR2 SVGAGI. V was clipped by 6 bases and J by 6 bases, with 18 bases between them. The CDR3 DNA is TGTGCCAGCAGGTATAACAGGGTCATCAGTCAGCCCCAGCATTTT. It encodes CASRYNRVISQPQHF.

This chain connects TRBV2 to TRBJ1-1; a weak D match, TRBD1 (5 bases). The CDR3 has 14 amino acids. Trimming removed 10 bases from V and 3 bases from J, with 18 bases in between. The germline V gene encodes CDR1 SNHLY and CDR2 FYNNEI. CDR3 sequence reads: CATRAGGRDTEAFF. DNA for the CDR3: TGTGCCACCCGTGCCGGGGGGAGGGACACTGAAGCTTTCTTT.

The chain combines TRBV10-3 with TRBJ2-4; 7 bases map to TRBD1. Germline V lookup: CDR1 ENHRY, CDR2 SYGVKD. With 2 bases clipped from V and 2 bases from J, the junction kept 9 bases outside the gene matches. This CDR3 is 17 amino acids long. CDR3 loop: CAISEAATQGTKNIQYF. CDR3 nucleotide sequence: TGTGCCATCAGTGAGGCCGCGACACAGGGGACCAAAAACATTCAGTACTTC.

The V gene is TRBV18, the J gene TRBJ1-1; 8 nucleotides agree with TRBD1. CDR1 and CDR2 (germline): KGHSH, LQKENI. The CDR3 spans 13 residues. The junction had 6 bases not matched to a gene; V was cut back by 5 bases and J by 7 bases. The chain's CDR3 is CASSNRQGSEAFF. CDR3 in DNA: TGTGCCAGCTCAAATCGACAGGGGAGTGAAGCTTTCTTT.

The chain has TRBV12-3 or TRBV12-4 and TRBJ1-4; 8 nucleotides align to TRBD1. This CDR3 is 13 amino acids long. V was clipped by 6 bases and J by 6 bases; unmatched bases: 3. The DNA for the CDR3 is TGTGCCAGCAGGGACAGGGCTTATGAAAAACTGTTTTTT. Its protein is CASRDRAYEKLFF.

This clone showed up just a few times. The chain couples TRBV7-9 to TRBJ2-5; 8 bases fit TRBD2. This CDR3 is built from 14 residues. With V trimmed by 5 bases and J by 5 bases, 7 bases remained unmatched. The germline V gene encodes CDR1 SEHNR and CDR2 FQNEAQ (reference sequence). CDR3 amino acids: CASSNAAGVETQYF. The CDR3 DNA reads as TGTGCCAGCAGCAATGCAGCGGGGGTGGAGACCCAGTACTTC.

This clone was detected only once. For the CDR3, the DNA is TGTGCCAGCAGCTTAGTTACACAGGGCAATCAGCCCCAGCATTTT. This translates into CASSLVTQGNQPQHF. J is TRBJ1-5 and V is TRBV7-2; TRBD1 is a possible D gene (5 bases). CDR1 is SGHTA and CDR2 is FQGNSA in the germline V gene. Trimming left V 1 base short and J 2 bases short, with 9 bases between. The CDR3 length is 15 residues.

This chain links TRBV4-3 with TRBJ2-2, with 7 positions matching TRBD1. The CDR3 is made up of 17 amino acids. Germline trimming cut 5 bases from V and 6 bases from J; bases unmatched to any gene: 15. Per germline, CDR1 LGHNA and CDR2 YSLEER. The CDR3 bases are TGCGCCAGCAGCTTTATCTTAGGGGGCGACCAAGCCGGGGAGCTGTTTTTT. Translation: CASSFILGGDQAGELFF.

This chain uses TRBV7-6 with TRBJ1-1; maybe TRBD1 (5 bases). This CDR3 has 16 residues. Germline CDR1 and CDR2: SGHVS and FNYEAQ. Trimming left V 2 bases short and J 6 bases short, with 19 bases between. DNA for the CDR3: TGTGCCAGCAGCTTAAGAGGCACTGGGGCAAGGTCTGAAGCTTTCTTT. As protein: CASSLRGTGARSEAFF.

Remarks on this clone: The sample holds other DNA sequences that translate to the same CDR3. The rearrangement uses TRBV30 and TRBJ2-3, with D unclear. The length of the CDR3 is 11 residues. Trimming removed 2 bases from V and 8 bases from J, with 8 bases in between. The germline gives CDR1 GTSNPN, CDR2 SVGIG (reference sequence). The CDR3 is CAWSWEGTQYF. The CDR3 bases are TGTGCCTGGAGTTGGGAAGGTACGCAGTATTTT.

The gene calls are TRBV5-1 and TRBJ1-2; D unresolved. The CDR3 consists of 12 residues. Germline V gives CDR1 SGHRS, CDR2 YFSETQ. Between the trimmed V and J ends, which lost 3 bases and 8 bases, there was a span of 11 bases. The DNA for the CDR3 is TGCGCCAGCAGCTCCGTGGGAGAGGGCTACACCTTC. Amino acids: CASSSVGEGYTF.

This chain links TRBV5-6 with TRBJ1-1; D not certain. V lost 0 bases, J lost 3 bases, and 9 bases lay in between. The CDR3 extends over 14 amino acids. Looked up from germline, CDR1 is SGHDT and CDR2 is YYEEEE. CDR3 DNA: TGTGCCAGCAGCTTGGATCTGGTCGACACTGAAGCTTTCTTT. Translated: CASSLDLVDTEAFF.

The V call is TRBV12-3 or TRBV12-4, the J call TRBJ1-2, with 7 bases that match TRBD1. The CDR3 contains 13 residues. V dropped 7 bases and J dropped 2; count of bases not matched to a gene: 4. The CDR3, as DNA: TGTGCCAGCAAAGTGACAGGGAACTATGGCTACACCTTC. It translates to CASKVTGNYGYTF.

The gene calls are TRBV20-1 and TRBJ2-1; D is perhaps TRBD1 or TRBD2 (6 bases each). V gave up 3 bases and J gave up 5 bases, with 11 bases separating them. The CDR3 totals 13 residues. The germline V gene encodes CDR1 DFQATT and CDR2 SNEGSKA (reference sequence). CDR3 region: CSASGGPNNEQFF. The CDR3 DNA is TGCAGTGCTAGTGGGGGGCCAAACAATGAGCAGTTCTTC.

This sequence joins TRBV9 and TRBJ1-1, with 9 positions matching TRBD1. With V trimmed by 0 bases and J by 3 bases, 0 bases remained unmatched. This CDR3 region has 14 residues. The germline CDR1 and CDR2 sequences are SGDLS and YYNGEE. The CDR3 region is CASSVGTGDTEAFF. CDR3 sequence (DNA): TGTGCCAGCAGCGTAGGGACAGGGGACACTGAAGCTTTCTTT.

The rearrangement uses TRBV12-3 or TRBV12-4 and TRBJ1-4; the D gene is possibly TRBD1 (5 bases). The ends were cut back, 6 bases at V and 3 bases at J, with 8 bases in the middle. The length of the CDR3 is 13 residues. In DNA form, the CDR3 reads TGTGCCAGCAGCGGGACGGCTAATGAAAAACTGTTTTTT. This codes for CASSGTANEKLFF.

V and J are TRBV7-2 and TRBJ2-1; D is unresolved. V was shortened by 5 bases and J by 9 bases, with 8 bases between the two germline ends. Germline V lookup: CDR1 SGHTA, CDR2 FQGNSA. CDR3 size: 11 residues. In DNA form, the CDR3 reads TGTGCCAGCAGCCCCGGCGGTGAGCAGTTCTTC. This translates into CASSPGGEQFF.